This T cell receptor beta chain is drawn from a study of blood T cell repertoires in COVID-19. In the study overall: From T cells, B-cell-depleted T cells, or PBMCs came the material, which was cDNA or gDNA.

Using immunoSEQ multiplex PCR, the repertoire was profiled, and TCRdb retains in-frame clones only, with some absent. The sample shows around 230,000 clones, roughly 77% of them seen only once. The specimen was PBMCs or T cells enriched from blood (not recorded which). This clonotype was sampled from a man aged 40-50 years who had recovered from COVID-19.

The CDR3 bases are TGTGCCAGCAGCGTAGCGTCTGGACAGGGGGCATATGGCTACACCTTC. Amino acids: CASSVASGQGAYGYTF. The chain joins TRBV9 to TRBJ1-2; 11 nucleotides match TRBD1. The CDR3 loop spans 16 amino acids. The germline CDR1 and CDR2 sequences are SGDLS and YYNGEE. With 0 bases clipped from V and 5 bases from J, the junction kept 6 bases outside the gene matches.